This T cell receptor beta chain was obtained from a study of T cell changes during pregnancy in multiple sclerosis (dated by TCRdb to the late 2010s). For the study in its entirety: In women with multiple sclerosis, the researchers looked at how the T cell repertoire shifted as pregnancy progressed.

Library preparation was by the immunoSEQ multiplex PCR assay. TCRdb holds this immuneACCESS table with in-frame rearrangements only. Some clones are missing; in checked studies, unresolved V genes explain under half, and the rest has no known cause. The sample table holds fewer than 45,000 clones, of which 85% to 95% were seen once. Less than 0.75% of the sample goes to the ten largest clones. Its CDR3 holds 17 amino acids, cysteine through phenylalanine. Just the 51-base CDR3 DNA is kept, in frame starting at base 1. V sheds 4 bases and J sheds 0 bases, leaving 16 bases between their ends. CDR1 and CDR2 (LNHDA, SQIVND) derive from the germline V gene (reference sequence). Notes on this clone: Its recognized antigen is unknown. It has no much larger one-base neighbor in the sample; base qualities were not kept.

This TCR derives from a female donor with multiple sclerosis, enrolled in a pregnancy study. The sequence links TRBV19 to TRBJ1-5; the best D guess is TRBD1, with 6 bases matching. The material sequenced was CD4+ T cells from peripheral blood mononuclear cells, taken in the third trimester of pregnancy. The base sequence is TGTGCCAGTAGTAAGGACAGCCACCTATATAGCAATCAGCCCCAGCATTTT. This codes for CASSKDSHLYSNQPQHF.